This is a list of T cell receptor beta chains from one sample in a study of T cell repertoires in cytomegalovirus infection. TCRdb re-derived calls from the reads in MiXCR, one entry per CDR3 protein. The sample yields tens of thousands of distinct CDR3 sequences, about 29% seen once. Antigens of these TCRs are unknown. Here the sequenced sample was CD8+ T cells from cultured PBMCs, taken from culture after CMV antigen stimulation. These receptors all come from a human donor in good health (CMV status not recorded). Some clones in this sample may be carry-over from other donors' samples. Each CDR3 is given with its conserved first and last residue.

V gene	J gene	CDR3 protein
TRBV6-4	TRBJ2-1	CASSDSTASGGEQFF
TRBV2	TRBJ2-1	CARDTPGTGGRDEQFF
TRBV4-2	TRBJ2-1	CASSQNAGGNVYNEQFF
TRBV20-1	TRBJ2-7	CSLPQGYEQYF
TRBV27	TRBJ1-5	CASSSGGQPQHF
TRBV20-1	TRBJ1-3	CSAPSLPGSGNTIYF
TRBV12-3/TRBV12-4	TRBJ2-1	CASSSDRERYNEQFF
TRBV19	TRBJ1-1	CASSLDVTYNAEAFF
TRBV6-2/TRBV6-3	TRBJ2-6	CATKGVGANVLTF
TRBV9	TRBJ1-2	CASNGNYGYTF
TRBV4-1	TRBJ1-4	CASSHSQINEKLFF
TRBV20-1	TRBJ2-5	CSAQVLAGVQETQYF
TRBV20-1	TRBJ2-1	CSATPTGRPYNEQFF
TRBV19	TRBJ2-1	CASSHGTSGVNEQFF
TRBV7-8	TRBJ1-1	CASSLPTRVGTEAFF
TRBV12-3/TRBV12-4	TRBJ2-7	CASSGTLYEQYF
TRBV5-1	TRBJ2-2	CASSPWTGLAGELFF
TRBV27	TRBJ2-5	CASKRGGDTQETQYF
TRBV3-1	TRBJ2-1	CASSQDGRAYEQFF
TRBV7-7	TRBJ2-1	CASSFGTDNEQFF
TRBV30	TRBJ2-2	CAWTQGASGELFF
TRBV7-8	TRBJ2-1	CASSQGESSYNEQFF
TRBV5-1	TRBJ2-1	CASRLGTGSNEQFF
TRBV7-2	TRBJ2-3	CASRLAPGYTDTQYF
TRBV4-3	TRBJ2-5	CASSRLAFQETQYF
TRBV7-8	TRBJ2-7	CASSSTLGGNEQYF
TRBV12-3/TRBV12-4	TRBJ1-5	CASSQGINQPQHF
TRBV4-3	TRBJ2-1	CASSQESEGGGPFF
TRBV20-1	TRBJ2-7	CSARRRDTYEQYF
TRBV4-3	TRBJ2-6	CASSQGGTFSGANVLTF
TRBV3-1	TRBJ2-2	CASSRGGTGELFF
TRBV2	TRBJ2-2	CASSEAPDPGELFF
TRBV6-1	TRBJ2-1	CASSPLRTGSLNNEQFF
TRBV6-2/TRBV6-3	TRBJ1-5	CASTTGGNQPQHF
TRBV2	TRBJ2-1	CASREDSTYNEQFF
TRBV5-1	TRBJ1-1	CASSLGVGVNTEAFF
TRBV19	TRBJ2-5	CATALGGQYQETQYF
TRBV4-2	TRBJ2-1	CASSPLDVDNEQFF
TRBV7-6	TRBJ1-2	CASRGTGVIGYGYTF
TRBV28	TRBJ2-3	CASSPPRGDSTDTQYF
TRBV3-1	TRBJ2-3	CASSQDLSGFTDTQYF
TRBV7-3	TRBJ2-5	CASSLSGGRRETQYF
TRBV4-3	TRBJ2-3	CASSQDTTSGGVFTDTQYF
TRBV2	TRBJ2-7	CASSEASYEQYF
TRBV4-3	TRBJ1-5	CASSQDRDSNQPQHF
TRBV5-4	TRBJ1-2	CASSAETVNYGYTF
TRBV7-9	TRBJ2-1	CASSQMGLRNNEQFF
TRBV7-9	TRBJ2-5	CASSLGAGGWQETQYF
TRBV29-1	TRBJ2-7	CSVGGKYEQYF
TRBV7-9	TRBJ2-2	CASSLVQGTTGELFF
TRBV2	TRBJ2-7	CASSPPGTGIHEQYF
TRBV6-1	TRBJ2-7	CASSIDWGSYEQYF
TRBV14	TRBJ2-7	CASSQLERGAYEQYF
TRBV4-1	TRBJ1-6	CASSQEPGGGSPLHF